The clone carrying this T cell receptor beta chain was detected a few times. The data belong to a study of T-cell memory formation after mild COVID-19. This CDR3 has 13 residues. The germline gives CDR1 MNHEY, CDR2 SVGEGT. Unmatched junction bases numbered 1, after V lost 6 bases and J lost 4 bases. The TCR alpha and TCR beta cDNA libraries, bearing sample barcodes and UMIs, were generated by 5'RACE using constant-segment primers. TCRdb re-called the 5' RACE reads with MiXCR, one entry per CDR3 protein. The repertoire has fewer than 200,000 distinct CDR3 sequences, under 20% of them found once; the top ten carry roughly 3.9%.

The sequenced material came from PBMCs or a T cell subset sorted from them (not recorded which). This sequence originates from a young man who had mild COVID-19 (a few samples of this study predate the infection). Cell type and time point are not known. The V gene is TRBV6-2 or TRBV6-3, the J gene TRBJ1-1; 11 bases are a match to TRBD1. The CDR3 reads CASRGQGGTEAFF. The CDR3 DNA is TGTGCCAGCAGGGGACAGGGGGGCACTGAAGCTTTCTTT.